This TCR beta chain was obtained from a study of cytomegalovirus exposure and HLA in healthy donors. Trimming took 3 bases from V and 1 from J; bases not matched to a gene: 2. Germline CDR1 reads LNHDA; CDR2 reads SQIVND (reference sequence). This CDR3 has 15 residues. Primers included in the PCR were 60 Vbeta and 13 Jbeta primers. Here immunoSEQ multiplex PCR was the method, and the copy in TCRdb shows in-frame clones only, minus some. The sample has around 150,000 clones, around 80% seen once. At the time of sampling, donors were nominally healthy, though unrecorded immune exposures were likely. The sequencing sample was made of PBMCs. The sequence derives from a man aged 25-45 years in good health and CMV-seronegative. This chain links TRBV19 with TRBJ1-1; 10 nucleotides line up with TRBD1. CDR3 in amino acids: CASSIGQGGNTEAFF. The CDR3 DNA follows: TGTGCCAGTAGTATTGGACAGGGGGGGAACACTGAAGCTTTCTTT.